A selection of T cell receptor beta chains follows, all from one sample in a study of beta chain features in type 1 diabetes. The table came from immunoSEQ multiplex PCR; TCRdb's copy has only in-frame clones and leaves some out. The table lists approximately 730,000 clones, about an eighth of them singletons. Specimen: naive CD4+ T cells from blood. Source of these receptors: a man younger than 30 with type 1 diabetes. Both conserved end residues are part of each CDR3. A D gene is named only where the DNA matches it firmly. Size is omitted from some rows. Given values are once, few, many or a class for expanded clones.

j_gene	abundance	v_gene	d_gene	CDR3nt	CDR3aa
TRBJ2-3	few	TRBV15	.	TGTGCCACCAGCAGAGACCAGACAGGAAGGTCGACAGATACGCAGTATTTT	CATSRDQTGRSTDTQYF
TRBJ1-1	few	TRBV30	.	TGTGCCTGGAGTGTAATTGGCGTCCTTGAAGCTTTCTTT	CAWSVIGVLEAFF
TRBJ2-5	.	TRBV30	TRBD1	TGTGCCTGGAGTTTGACAGGGGGCCGGGAGACCCAGTACTTC	CAWSLTGGRETQYF
TRBJ2-1	.	TRBV19	.	TGTGCCAGTATCAAGCGGCCCGCGAGCTCCTACAATGAGCAGTTCTTC	CASIKRPASSYNEQFF
TRBJ1-6	.	TRBV5-1	.	TGCGCCAGCAGCTCTACCTCGAGTTGGGATTCACCCCTCCACTTT	CASSSTSSWDSPLHF
TRBJ1-2	few	TRBV2	.	TGTGCCAGCAGCTACAGGGAAATGGGCGGCTACACCTTC	CASSYREMGGYTF
TRBJ2-3	few	TRBV4-1	.	TGCGCCAGCAGCCAAGATCGGGTTAGCACAGATACGCAGTATTTT	CASSQDRVSTDTQYF
TRBJ1-6	.	TRBV30	TRBD1	TGTGCCTTAACCGGGACAGTATATTCACCCCTCCACTTT	CALTGTVYSPLHF
TRBJ2-7	.	TRBV6-6	.	TGTGCCAGCAGTTACTCGACGTGGGGGCTGTTGTACGAGCAGTACTTC	CASSYSTWGLLYEQYF
TRBJ1-1	once	TRBV10-3	.	TGTGCCATCAGCCCAGGGCTCCCTGAAGCTTTCTTT	CAISPGLPEAFF